What follows are 9 T cell receptor beta chains derived from one specimen sequenced in a study of CD8 T cells in ankylosing spondylitis. TCRdb passed the 5' RACE reads through MiXCR, listing each CDR3 protein once. Altogether about 42,000 distinct CDR3 sequences are present, 4% being singletons, with the ten largest covering under 4.5%. Sequenced sample: blood, either unsorted or a sorted T cell fraction (not recorded which). Source of these receptors: a female donor with ankylosing spondylitis or in good health (not recorded which).

This clonotype was seen a few times. J is TRBJ2-1 and V is TRBV9; TRBD2 aligns across 10 bases. CDR1 is SGDLS, CDR2 YYNGEE, per germline. This CDR3 is built from 16 residues. V shed 0 bases, J shed 9 bases, and the junction held 9 bases outside the gene matches. The CDR3 region has the DNA TGTGCCAGCAGCGTAGGGTCAGGGACTAGCGTCTCTGAGCAGTTCTTC. This codes for CASSVGSGTSVSEQFF.

This clonotype was recorded at least ten times. J is TRBJ2-7 and V is TRBV9, with 8 bases identical to TRBD1. This CDR3 is 16 amino acids long. V dropped 0 bases and J dropped 2; count of bases not matched to a gene: 7. Germline V CDR1 and CDR2: SGDLS, YYNGEE. This CDR3 is CASSVGGAGGPYEQYF. The CDR3 region has the DNA TGTGCCAGCAGCGTAGGGGGGGCAGGGGGCCCCTACGAGCAGTACTTC.

This clonotype appeared many times. The chain employs TRBV9 and TRBJ2-3, with 11 nucleotides matching TRBD2. The CDR3 spans 17 residues. Germline trimming cut 4 bases from V and 5 bases from J; bases unmatched to any gene: 12. Germline assignment: CDR1 SGDLS and CDR2 YYNGEE. CDR3 DNA: TGTGCCAGCAGCCTACGAAATAGCGGGGGGGCCCTAGATACGCAGTATTTT. It is translated as CASSLRNSGGALDTQYF.

This clonotype has only a few counts. The chain recombines TRBV9 with TRBJ1-2; the D is unclear. V was pared by 3 bases and J by 3 bases, with 12 bases between. The CDR3 runs to 14 residues. Germline assignment: CDR1 SGDLS and CDR2 YYNGEE. In DNA form, the CDR3 reads TGTGCCAGCAGCGCAGACACAGCCCACTATGGCTACACCTTC. Translated: CASSADTAHYGYTF.

J is TRBJ2-1 and V is TRBV9; either TRBD1 or TRBD2 may fit D (5 bases each). The V end lost 4 bases, the J end lost 8 bases, and 16 bases lay between the germline ends. The germline V gene has CDR1 SGDLS and CDR2 YYNGEE. This CDR3 is 14 amino acids long. CDR3 amino acids: CASSPRGRLDEQFF. In DNA, the CDR3 is TGTGCCAGCAGCCCAAGGGGACGTCTTGATGAGCAGTTCTTC.

This clonotype came up many times. This chain links TRBV9 with TRBJ2-1; D perhaps matches TRBD1 (6 bases). The V gene lost 5 bases and the J gene lost 4 bases, with 16 bases spanning the gap. The CDR3 contains 15 residues. CDR1 and CDR2 from the germline V gene are SGDLS and YYNGEE. CDR3 sequence: CASSKVGAAYNEQFF. Written as DNA, the CDR3 is TGTGCCAGCAGTAAGGTGGGGGCGGCATACAATGAGCAGTTCTTC.

This clonotype has at least ten counts. The chain uses TRBV9 and TRBJ2-7, with D tentatively TRBD2 (6 bases). CDR1 and CDR2 from the germline V gene are SGDLS and YYNGEE. The CDR3 runs 16 residues. V shed 0 bases and J shed 0 bases, with 13 bases lying between them. The CDR3 DNA reads TGTGCCAGCAGCGTAGATGAGTTGGGGGGCTCCTACGAGCAGTACTTC. Translating it yields CASSVDELGGSYEQYF.

This clonotype was seen ten or more times. V is TRBV9 and J is TRBJ2-3; a possible D gene is TRBD2 (5 bases). Germline V gives CDR1 SGDLS, CDR2 YYNGEE. The CDR3 contains 15 residues. Trimming took 3 bases from V and 2 from J, leaving 13 bases between them. The DNA for the CDR3 is TGTGCCAGCAGCGGAAACTCGGGGTCCACAGATACGCAGTATTTT. Protein product: CASSGNSGSTDTQYF. The entire variable domain, with the rest obtained from reference TRBV9 and TRBJ2-3, is as follows: DSGVTQTPKHLITATGQRVTLRCSPRSGDLSVYWYQQSLDQGLQFLIQYYNGEERAKGNILERFSAQQFPDLHSELNLSSLELGDSALYFCASSGNSGSTDTQYFGPGTRLTVL.

V is TRBV9 and J is TRBJ1-2, with 8 bases lining up with TRBD1. Trimming removed 0 bases from V and 1 base from J; junction bases left unmatched: 2. The germline gives CDR1 SGDLS, CDR2 YYNGEE. The CDR3 length is 15 residues. The CDR3 sequence is CASSVAGGGNYGYTF. In DNA form, the CDR3 reads TGTGCCAGCAGCGTAGCAGGGGGCGGTAACTATGGCTACACCTTC.